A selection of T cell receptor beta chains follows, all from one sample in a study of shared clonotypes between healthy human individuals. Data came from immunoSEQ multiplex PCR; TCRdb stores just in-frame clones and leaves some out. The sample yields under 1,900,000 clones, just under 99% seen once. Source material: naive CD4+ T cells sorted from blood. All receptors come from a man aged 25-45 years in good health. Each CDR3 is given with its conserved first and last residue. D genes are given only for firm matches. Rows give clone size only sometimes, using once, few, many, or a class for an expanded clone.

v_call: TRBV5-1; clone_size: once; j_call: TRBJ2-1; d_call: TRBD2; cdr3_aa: CASSPGLAGAGEQFF; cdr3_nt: TGCGCCAGCAGCCCGGGACTAGCGGGGGCAGGCGAGCAGTTCTTC
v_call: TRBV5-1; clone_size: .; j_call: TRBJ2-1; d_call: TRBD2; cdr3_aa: CASSLATLAEYNEQFF; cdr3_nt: TGCGCCAGCAGCTTGGCCACGCTAGCGGAATACAATGAGCAGTTCTTC
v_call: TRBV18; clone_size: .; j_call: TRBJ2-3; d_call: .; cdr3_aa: CASSPGGSTDTQYF; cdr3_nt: TGTGCCAGCTCACCAGGGGGGAGCACAGATACGCAGTATTTT
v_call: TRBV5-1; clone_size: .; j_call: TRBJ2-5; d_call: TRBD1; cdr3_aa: CASYDREGETQYF; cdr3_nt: TGCGCCAGCTACGACAGGGAAGGAGAGACCCAGTACTTC
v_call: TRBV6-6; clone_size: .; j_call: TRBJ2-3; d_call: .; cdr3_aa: CASSSYRADTQYF; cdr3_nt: TGTGCCAGCAGTTCCTACAGGGCAGATACGCAGTATTTT
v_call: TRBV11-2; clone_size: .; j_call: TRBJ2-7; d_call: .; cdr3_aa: CASGGLAGYEQYF; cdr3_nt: TGTGCCAGCGGCGGACTTGCAGGGTACGAGCAGTACTTC
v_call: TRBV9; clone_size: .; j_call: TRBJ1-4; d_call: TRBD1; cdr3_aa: CASSPRGPSNEKLFF; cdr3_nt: TGTGCCAGCAGCCCCAGGGGGCCGTCGAATGAAAAACTGTTTTTT
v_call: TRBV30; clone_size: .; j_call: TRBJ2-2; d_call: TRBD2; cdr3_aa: CAWSVLAGTGELFF; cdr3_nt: TGTGCCTGGAGTGTACTAGCGGGGACCGGGGAGCTGTTTTTT
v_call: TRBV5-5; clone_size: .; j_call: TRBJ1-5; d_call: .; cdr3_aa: CASSFDSGGGDQPQHF; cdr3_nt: TGTGCCAGCAGCTTTGACTCCGGAGGGGGGGATCAGCCCCAGCATTTT
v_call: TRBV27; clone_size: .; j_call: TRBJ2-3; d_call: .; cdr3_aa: CASSLTRATDTQYF; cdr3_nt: TGTGCCAGCAGTTTGACCAGGGCCACAGATACGCAGTATTTT
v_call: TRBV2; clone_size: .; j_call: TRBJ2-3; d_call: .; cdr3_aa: CASSDITTDTQYF; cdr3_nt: TGTGCCAGCAGTGACATCACCACAGATACGCAGTATTTT